Listed here are 29 T cell receptor beta chains from one sample, sequenced in a study of Tregs in tolerant kidney transplant recipients. The assay was immunoSEQ multiplex PCR, and TCRdb's table has in-frame clones only and misses some. The profile shows some 240,000 clones, approximately 83% of them singletons. What was sequenced was CD4+ T cells from blood. The receptors here all came from a human donor in good health.

The rearrangement uses TRBV5-1 and TRBJ1-1; D remains ambiguous. Germline CDR1 reads SGHRS; CDR2 reads YFSETQ. The CDR3 length is 12 residues. V was trimmed by 4 bases and J by 2 bases, leaving 6 bases between them. CDR3 in amino acids: CASSESNTEAFF. DNA of the CDR3: TGCGCCAGCAGCGAGAGCAACACTGAAGCTTTCTTT.

The rearrangement links TRBV10-3 to TRBJ2-1; D remains unclear. The CDR3 has 13 residues. V dropped 2 bases and J dropped 5 bases, with 7 bases sitting between them. In germline, CDR1 is ENHRY, CDR2 SYGVKD. The CDR3 loop is CAISERSDNEQFF. The CDR3 region has the DNA TGTGCCATCAGTGAGAGGTCGGACAATGAGCAGTTCTTC.

This chain connects TRBV6-6 to TRBJ2-5, with D hard to call. V was trimmed by 5 bases and J by 5 bases, leaving 9 bases between them. Germline V CDR1 and CDR2: MNHNY, SVGAGI (reference sequence). This CDR3 has 12 residues. The CDR3 DNA is TGTGCCAGCAGTCATCTAGGGGAGACCCAGTACTTC. Its protein is CASSHLGETQYF.

The V call is TRBV28, the J call TRBJ2-3, with D perhaps matching TRBD1 (5 bases). This CDR3 has 13 residues. In germline, CDR1 is MDHEN, CDR2 SYDVKM. The V and J ends lost 6 bases and 1 base respectively, with 8 bases between them. CDR3 DNA sequence: TGTGCCAGCAGGAAGACAGGCACAGATACGCAGTATTTT. Translating gives CASRKTGTDTQYF.

This chain uses TRBV5-6 with TRBJ1-1; D unclear. This CDR3 is built from 12 residues. Trimming pared 0 bases from V and 5 bases from J, leaving 5 bases between. Germline CDR1 is SGHDT and CDR2 is YYEEEE. CDR3 residues: CASSLEYTEAFF. DNA of the CDR3: TGTGCCAGCAGCTTGGAGTATACTGAAGCTTTCTTT.

This sequence joins TRBV5-4 and TRBJ2-3; the match to TRBD2 covers 7 bases. Trimming removed 4 bases from V and 10 bases from J; junction bases left unmatched: 12. The CDR3 sequence is 14 residues long. Per germline, CDR1 SGHNT and CDR2 YYREEE (reference sequence). The CDR3: CASSQGLGRGAQYF. The CDR3 nucleotides read TGTGCCAGCAGCCAGGGACTGGGTCGGGGGGCGCAGTATTTT.

The chain recombines TRBV5-4 with TRBJ2-1; D is unclear. The V and J ends lost 0 bases and 8 bases respectively, with 12 bases between them. This CDR3 contains 14 residues. CDR1 and CDR2 (germline): SGHNT, YYREEE (reference sequence). This CDR3 reads CASSLVVSEDEQFF. The CDR3 DNA reads TGTGCCAGCAGCTTGGTGGTCTCTGAGGATGAGCAGTTCTTC.

This chain uses TRBV30 with TRBJ2-2; 7 bases align to TRBD1. CDR3 length equals 15 residues. Trimming cost V 2 bases and J 2 bases; bases outside gene matches: 5. Looked up from germline, CDR1 is GTSNPN and CDR2 is SVGIG (reference sequence). In DNA, the CDR3 is TGTGCCTGGAGTCCGAACAGGGGCAACACCGGGGAGCTGTTTTTT. It yields the protein CAWSPNRGNTGELFF.

The chain combines TRBV19 with TRBJ2-7; TRBD2 matches at 7 bases. Trimming at V came to 6 bases and at J to 6 bases, leaving 2 bases not matched to a gene. CDR3 size: 11 residues. Germline loops: CDR1 LNHDA, CDR2 SQIVND (reference sequence). CDR3 residues: CASSGGTEQYF. The CDR3 DNA reads as TGTGCCAGTAGCGGGGGGACCGAGCAGTACTTC.

CDR3 DNA: TGCGCCAGCAGCCAAGATCCCGGGACTACTAGCCTAGGGTACAATGAGCAGTTCTTC. It codes for CASSQDPGTTSLGYNEQFF. The V and J genes are TRBV4-1 and TRBJ2-1, with TRBD2 identical over 7 bases. Trimming at V came to 0 bases and at J to 4 bases, leaving 15 bases not matched to a gene. Germline loops: CDR1 MGHRA, CDR2 YSYEKL. The CDR3 has 19 amino acids.

The chain recombines TRBV9 with TRBJ1-2, with 11 bases that match TRBD1. Germline V lookup: CDR1 SGDLS, CDR2 YYNGEE. This CDR3 contains 15 residues. With V trimmed by 4 bases and J by 6 bases, 8 bases remained unmatched. CDR3 DNA sequence: TGTGCCAGCAGCCCCCGCAGGACAGGGGGCGATGGCTACACCTTC. It encodes CASSPRRTGGDGYTF. Together with reference TRBV9 and TRBJ1-2, the CDR3 gives the full variable domain: DSGVTQTPKHLITATGQRVTLRCSPRSGDLSVYWYQQSLDQGLQFLIQYYNGEERAKGNILERFSAQQFPDLHSELNLSSLELGDSALYFCASSPRRTGGDGYTFGSGTRLTVV.

The genes are TRBV12-5 and TRBJ1-1, with D perhaps TRBD1 (6 bases). V was trimmed by 6 bases and J by 7 bases, leaving 15 bases between them. This CDR3 comprises 13 residues. CDR1 is LGHNT, CDR2 FRNRAP, per germline. For the CDR3, the DNA is TGTGCTAGTGGCCTCCACAGGGTGGGTGAAGCTTTCTTT. Its protein product is CASGLHRVGEAFF. Combining the CDR3 with reference TRBV12-5 and TRBJ1-1 gives the whole variable domain DARVTQTPRHKVTEMGQEVTMRCQPILGHNTVFWYRQTMMQGLELLAYFRNRAPLDDSGMPKDRFSAEMPDATLATLKIQPSEPRDSAVYFCASGLHRVGEAFFGQGTRLTVV.

The chain combines TRBV7-6 with TRBJ2-1, with D possibly matching TRBD2 (6 bases). The CDR3 has 15 amino acids. Germline loops: CDR1 SGHVS, CDR2 FNYEAQ. V dropped 5 bases and J dropped 2 bases, with 13 bases sitting between them. This chain's CDR3 is CASSLGTPTYNEQFF. In DNA form, the CDR3 reads TGTGCCAGCAGCCTCGGGACTCCTACCTACAATGAGCAGTTCTTC.

The chain links TRBV7-8 to TRBJ2-7, with no clear D. The CDR3 runs 14 residues. Trimming stripped 4 bases from V and 5 bases from J, with 15 bases between. Germline V CDR1 and CDR2: SGHVS, FQNEAQ. The CDR3: CASSSTRRSDEQYF. DNA of the CDR3: TGTGCCAGCAGCTCCACGCGGCGCTCGGACGAGCAGTACTTC.

The chain recombines TRBV7-2 with TRBJ2-5, with a possible D match to TRBD2 (5 bases). Germline V gene sequence: CDR1 SGHTA, CDR2 FQGNSA. CDR3 length: 13 residues. V was cut by 2 bases and J by 10 bases, with 14 bases left in between. DNA for the CDR3: TGTGCCAGCAGCTTAAATAGCGCCCGTGGCCAGTACTTC. Amino acids: CASSLNSARGQYF.

The chain has TRBV25-1 and TRBJ2-7; 11 positions match TRBD1. V trimming: 4 bases; J trimming: 6 bases; junction bases outside the gene matches: 8. The germline V gene encodes CDR1 MGHDK and CDR2 SYGVNS. This CDR3 has 15 amino acids. The CDR3 spells CASSVSGTGGSEQYF. The CDR3 DNA sequence: TGTGCCAGCAGTGTCTCCGGGACAGGGGGGTCCGAGCAGTACTTC.

The chain couples TRBV18 to TRBJ1-1, with D perhaps matching TRBD1 (6 bases). CDR3 length equals 16 residues. The V end lost 5 bases, the J end lost 4 bases, and 20 bases lay between the germline ends. The V gene's germline CDR1 is KGHSH and CDR2 LQKENI. CDR3: CASSTNVGGRITEAFF. CDR3 DNA: TGTGCCAGCTCAACAAACGTGGGGGGGCGGATCACTGAAGCTTTCTTT. Complete variable domain (other parts from reference TRBV18 and TRBJ1-1): NAGVMQNPRHLVRRRGQEARLRCSPMKGHSHVYWYRQLPEEGLKFMVYLQKENIIDESGMPKERFSAEFPKEGPSILRIQQVVRGDSAAYFCASSTNVGGRITEAFFGQGTRLTVV.

This clone appeared a single time. The chain carries TRBV7-9 and TRBJ1-2; D is unclear. Germline CDR1 SEHNR, CDR2 FQNEAQ (reference sequence). V was cut by 1 base and J by 0 bases, with 15 bases left in between. This CDR3 region has 17 residues. This chain's CDR3 is CASSLGGSRPSNYGYTF. Here the CDR3 DNA reads TGTGCCAGCAGCTTAGGAGGTTCCAGACCCTCTAACTATGGCTACACCTTC.

This clone has a single count. V usage is TRBV5-1 and J usage is TRBJ2-3; D may be TRBD2 (5 bases). The CDR3 loop spans 13 amino acids. The V gene lost 4 bases and the J gene lost 1 base, with 7 bases spanning the gap. Germline CDR1 reads SGHRS; CDR2 reads YFSETQ. CDR3 sequence: CASSPEGTDTQYF. CDR3 nucleotides: TGCGCCAGCAGCCCGGAGGGCACAGATACGCAGTATTTT.

The rearrangement links TRBV27 to TRBJ1-5; D might be TRBD1 (5 bases). V was trimmed by 3 bases and J by 6 bases, leaving 12 bases between them. Germline V gene lookup returns CDR1 MNHEY and CDR2 SMNVEV (reference sequence). This CDR3 is built from 14 residues. The DNA of the CDR3 is TGTGCCAGCAGTTTGAGCGCTAGGGGTCAGCCCCAGCATTTT. This translates into CASSLSARGQPQHF.

The chain combines TRBV5-1 with TRBJ1-6, with 8 bases matching TRBD1. J lost 4 bases, V lost 0 bases, and 3 bases had no gene match. This CDR3 has 16 amino acids. Germline V CDR1 and CDR2: SGHRS, YFSETQ. CDR3 in amino acids: CASSLATGVYNSPLHF. CDR3 nucleotide sequence: TGCGCCAGCAGCTTGGCGACAGGGGTGTATAATTCACCCCTCCACTTT. Full variable domain (rest looked up from reference TRBV5-1 and TRBJ1-6): KAGVTQTPRYLIKTRGQQVTLSCSPISGHRSVSWYQQTPGQGLQFLFEYFSETQRNKGNFPGRFSGRQFSNSRSEMNVSTLELGDSALYLCASSLATGVYNSPLHFGNGTRLTVT.

The J gene is TRBJ1-1, the V gene TRBV7-3, with 8 positions matching TRBD1. V was pared by 4 bases and J by 5 bases, with 9 bases of the junction left unmatched. The germline V gene encodes CDR1 SGHTA and CDR2 FQGTGA. The CDR3 has 15 residues. In nucleotides, the CDR3 is TGTGCCAGCAGCTCATTAACAGGGGGGAAGACTGAAGCTTTCTTT. The encoded protein is CASSSLTGGKTEAFF. Based on the CDR3 plus reference TRBV7-3 and TRBJ1-1, the full variable domain is GAGVSQTPSNKVTEKGKYVELRCDPISGHTALYWYRQSLGQGPEFLIYFQGTGAADDSGLPNDRFFAVRPEGSVSTLKIQRTERGDSAVYLCASSSLTGGKTEAFFGQGTRLTVV.

The rearrangement joins TRBV6-5 to TRBJ2-7; TRBD1 agrees at 9 bases. From germline, CDR1 is MNHEY and CDR2 SVGAGI. Trimming at V came to 0 bases and at J to 7 bases, leaving 10 bases not matched to a gene. The CDR3 has 16 amino acids. The CDR3 nucleotides are TGTGCCAGCAGTTACTCTCCTAGGACAGGGGTTCGGGAGCAGTACTTC. It specifies CASSYSPRTGVREQYF.

The chain links TRBV7-2 to TRBJ2-4, with 10 bases that match TRBD1. This CDR3 contains 17 residues. Per the germline V gene, CDR1 is SGHTA and CDR2 is FQGNSA. V lost 6 bases to trimming and J lost 1 base; unmatched junction nucleotides: 9. The CDR3 protein is CASRWTGGGVAKNIQYF. In DNA, the CDR3 is TGTGCCAGCAGATGGACAGGGGGGGGAGTCGCCAAAAACATTCAGTACTTC.

This clone came up a few times. The gene calls are TRBV6-5 and TRBJ1-1; D possibly corresponds to TRBD1 (5 bases). V gave up 0 bases and J gave up 3 bases, with 8 bases separating them. Per germline, CDR1 MNHEY and CDR2 SVGAGI. The CDR3 has 14 amino acids. CDR3 amino acids: CASSYSMGHTEAFF. CDR3 DNA: TGTGCCAGCAGTTACTCTATGGGGCACACTGAAGCTTTCTTT.

The chain carries TRBV19 and TRBJ2-1; the match to TRBD2 covers 13 bases. The V segment lost 5 bases and the J segment 0 bases; nucleotides outside the gene matches: 10. CDR3 length: 19 residues. The V gene's germline CDR1 is LNHDA and CDR2 SQIVND (reference sequence). The CDR3 DNA is TGTGCCAGTAGTCCCCGACTAGCGGGGGGTAAGGCCTCCTACAATGAGCAGTTCTTC. This encodes CASSPRLAGGKASYNEQFF.

The chain has TRBV2 and TRBJ1-5; 8 bases fit TRBD1. The germline gives CDR1 SNHLY, CDR2 FYNNEI. After removal of 2 bases from V and 7 bases from J, the junction contained 10 bases not matched to a gene. The CDR3 consists of 16 residues. CDR3 DNA sequence: TGTGCCAGCAGTGAATCCGCCGCAGGGGGCGAACAGCCCCAGCATTTT. Its translation: CASSESAAGGEQPQHF.

Comments on this clone: A read error may account for a junction end that differs from germline. Other nucleotide sequences in the sample specify the same CDR3. The genes are TRBV6-5 and TRBJ2-2; D could derive from TRBD1 or TRBD2 (5 bases each). The CDR3 extends over 14 amino acids. Germline lookup yields CDR1 MNHEY and CDR2 SVGAGI. The CDR3 DNA follows: TGTGCCAGCAGTCGCTACAGGAACACCGGGGAGCTGTTCTTT. This encodes CASSRYRNTGELFF.

The chain combines TRBV4-1 with TRBJ1-2, with 9 positions matching TRBD1. The CDR3 is made up of 14 amino acids. V was clipped by 3 bases and J by 3 bases; unmatched bases: 2. Germline V gene sequence: CDR1 MGHRA, CDR2 YSYEKL. CDR3 protein: CASSQTGGYYGYTF. The CDR3 DNA sequence: TGCGCCAGCAGCCAGACAGGGGGGTACTATGGCTACACCTTC.